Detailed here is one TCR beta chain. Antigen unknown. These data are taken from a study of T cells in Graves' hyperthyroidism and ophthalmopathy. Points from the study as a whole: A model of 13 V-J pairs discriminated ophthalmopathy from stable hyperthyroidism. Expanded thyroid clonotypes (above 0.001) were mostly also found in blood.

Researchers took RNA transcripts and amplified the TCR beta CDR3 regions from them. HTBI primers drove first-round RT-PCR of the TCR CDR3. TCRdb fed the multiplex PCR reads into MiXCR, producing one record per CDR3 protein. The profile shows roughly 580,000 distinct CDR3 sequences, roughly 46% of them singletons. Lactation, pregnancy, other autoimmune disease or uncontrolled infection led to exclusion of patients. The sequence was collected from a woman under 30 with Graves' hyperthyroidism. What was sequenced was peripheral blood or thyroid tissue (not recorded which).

CDR3 sequence reads: CASSEGSWVARPDTQYF. CDR3 DNA sequence: TGTGCCAGCAGTGAAGGAAGTTGGGTAGCTCGTCCAGATACGCAGTATTTT. The gene calls are TRBV2 and TRBJ2-3, with unresolved D. Germline CDR1 reads SNHLY; CDR2 reads FYNNEI. This CDR3 is built from 17 residues. The germline V and J ends were trimmed by 1 base and 4 bases, with 18 bases remaining between them.